This TCR beta chain was profiled in a study of beta chain features in type 1 diabetes. Study-level background: All samples together contributed about 100,000,000 sorted cells for examination.

This clone was found many times. The entirety of the isolated RNA underwent reverse transcription, so expressed TCRB transcripts were sequenced. Read counts averaged roughly 3.7 million for samples of naive, central memory and regulatory T cells. Data came from immunoSEQ multiplex PCR; TCRdb stores just in-frame clones and leaves some out. This table holds some 240,000 clones, about 11% found once. There was one heparinised blood draw per donor, averaging about 116 mL. Sorting gave populations that all exceeded 95% purity. CDR3 length: 14 amino acids. Trimming left V 3 bases short and J 3 bases short, with 11 bases between. Germline V lookup: CDR1 GTSNPN, CDR2 SVGIG (reference sequence).

This sequence joins TRBV30 and TRBJ2-2; tentative D call: TRBD2 (6 bases). The clonotype originates from a man between 18 and 35 years old in good health. The specimen sequenced was central memory CD4+ T cells from blood. The CDR3 bases are TGTGCCTGGAGCGAGGGACTCCACACCGGGGAGCTGTTTTTT. Translation gives CAWSEGLHTGELFF. Filled out from reference TRBV30 and TRBJ2-2, the complete variable domain reads SQTIHQWPATLVQPVGSPLSLECTVEGTSNPNLYWYRQAAGRGLQLLFYSVGIGQISSEVPQNLSASRPQDRQFILSSKKLLLSDSGFYLCAWSEGLHTGELFFGEGSRLTVL.